The 32 T cell receptor beta chains below all came from one sample that was sequenced in a study of Tregs in tolerant kidney transplant recipients. Mixed chimerism was transient after nonmyeloablative marrow transplants from related graft donors. The assay was immunoSEQ multiplex PCR, and TCRdb's table has in-frame clones only and misses some. The sample totals some 15,000 clones. Here the sequenced sample was CD4+ T cells from blood (PBMCs), taken 12 months after the transplant. These receptors originate from a human patient who received a combined kidney and bone marrow transplant. Some T cells may be supplied by the graft donor.

Frequency places this clone as medium-sized. The sequenced fragment ends 3 residues before the CDR3 boundary, so the rest is inferred from the germline J gene. The genes are TRBV20-1 and TRBJ2-3; a weak D match, TRBD2 (5 bases). Germline values: CDR1 DFQATT, CDR2 SNEGSKA (reference sequence). This CDR3 comprises 15 residues. The germline V and J ends were trimmed by 0 bases and 0 bases, with 10 bases remaining between them. The CDR3 here is CSARDFGGSTDTQYF. CDR3 DNA, as far as it was read: TGCAGTGCTAGAGATTTTGGCGGGAGCACAGATACG.

To note about this clone: The read halts 3 residues ahead of the CDR3 end, with the missing end drawn from the germline J gene. The chain is built from TRBV20-1 and TRBJ1-4, with D possibly matching TRBD1 (5 bases). This CDR3 has 13 residues. The V end was cut by 5 bases, the J end by 4 bases, with 11 bases between. The germline CDR1 and CDR2 sequences are DFQATT and SNEGSKA (reference sequence). The CDR3: CSALTEFNEKLFF. The DNA read from the CDR3 is TGCAGTGCTCTGACAGAGTTTAATGAAAAA.

Details on this clone: The sequenced fragment ends 3 residues before the CDR3 boundary, so the rest is inferred from the germline J gene. The gene calls are TRBV20-1 and TRBJ2-1, with TRBD1 matching over 9 bases. This CDR3 has 15 amino acids. Germline CDR1 reads DFQATT; CDR2 reads SNEGSKA (reference sequence). J was trimmed by 6 bases and V by 0 bases; bases with no gene match: 6. This chain's CDR3 is CSAREGGQGTNEQFF. CDR3 bases read: TGCAGTGCTAGAGAAGGGGGACAGGGTACCAATGAG.

With regard to this clone: The read falls 3 residues short of the CDR3 end, and the missing part is taken from the germline J gene. The chain couples TRBV29-1 to TRBJ2-7; 8 bases agree with TRBD2. J lost 3 bases, V lost 6 bases, and 10 bases had no gene match. CDR3 size: 14 residues. CDR1 and CDR2 from the germline V gene are SQVTM and ANQGSEA. The sequenced CDR3 bases are TGCAGCGTCGGCGGGGGGCAGGGAAGCTACGAG. It is translated as CSVGGGQGSYE. The entire CDR3 sequence reads CSVGGGQGSYEQYF.

Of note for this clone: The CDR3 end lies 3 residues beyond the end of the read and is filled in from the germline J gene. J is TRBJ1-2 and V is TRBV20-1, with 9 bases matching TRBD1. J lost 6 bases, V lost 7 bases, and 9 bases had no gene match. The CDR3 extends over 13 amino acids. Germline CDR1 and CDR2: DFQATT and SNEGSKA (reference sequence). This CDR3 is CSVTGGGQNGYTF. Incomplete CDR3 DNA: TGCAGTGTTACAGGGGGCGGACAAAATGGC.

For this clone: The CDR3 end lies 3 residues beyond the end of the read and is filled in from the germline J gene. This chain links TRBV29-1 with TRBJ1-1, with D perhaps matching TRBD1 (5 bases). V was cut by 7 bases and J by 1 base, with 10 bases left in between. The CDR3 is made up of 12 amino acids. Germline assignment: CDR1 SQVTM and CDR2 ANQGSEA. The covered CDR3 bases are TGCAGCGGCGGCCAGGGGAACACTGAA. Translating gives CSGGQGNTE. The full-length CDR3 reads as CSGGQGNTEAFF.

The CDR3 region is CASSKLGGETQYF. The CDR3 bases that were read are TGTGCCAGCAGCAAACTCGGGGGAGAGACC. The chain is built from TRBV7-3 and TRBJ2-5; D is possibly TRBD2 (6 bases). From the germline J gene comes the end of the CDR3, since the read stops 3 residues before it. The CDR3 contains 13 residues. The V gene lost 5 bases and the J gene lost 4 bases, with 11 bases spanning the gap. Germline lookup yields CDR1 SGHTA and CDR2 FQGTGA.

Its frequency marks this clone as medium-sized. The read ends 3 residues early relative to the CDR3; the germline J gene fills the gap. The genes are TRBV20-1 and TRBJ1-5; D is perhaps TRBD1 (5 bases). The CDR3 spans 14 residues. V was pared by 1 base and J by 3 bases, with 10 bases between. Per the germline V gene, CDR1 is DFQATT and CDR2 is SNEGSKA (reference sequence). The CDR3 bases that were read are TGCAGTGCTAGAGGGGGGGACTACAATCAGCCC. Its protein is CSARGGDYNQP. The entire CDR3 is CSARGGDYNQPQHF.

About this clone: The CDR3 end lies 3 residues beyond the end of the read and is filled in from the germline J gene. The J gene is TRBJ2-5, the V gene TRBV20-1; tentatively, D is TRBD1 (5 bases). Germline CDR1 reads DFQATT; CDR2 reads SNEGSKA (reference sequence). V lost 6 bases and J 0 bases, leaving 11 bases between the germline ends. The CDR3 length is 13 residues. The CDR3 loop reads CSAHRTNQETQYF. The DNA read from the CDR3 is TGCAGTGCCCACCGGACAAACCAAGAGACC.

A remark on this clone: The read stops 3 residues short of the end of the CDR3; the missing end is completed from the germline J gene. The chain couples TRBV2 to TRBJ2-1, with a weak D call TRBD2 (6 bases). From germline, CDR1 is SNHLY and CDR2 FYNNEI. V was cut by 6 bases and J by 7 bases, with 19 bases left in between. This CDR3 contains 15 residues. The DNA read from the CDR3 is TGTGCCAGCAGCGTGGGACTGCTGGGCGGGAATGAG. Translation: CASSVGLLGGNE. The entire CDR3 reads CASSVGLLGGNEQFF.

A note on this clone: The DNA ends 3 residues before the CDR3 does, and the rest of the CDR3 is filled in from the germline J gene. This rearrangement joins TRBV6-1 to TRBJ1-1; tentative D call: TRBD1 (5 bases). Germline-derived CDR1 and CDR2 are MNHNS and SASEGT. The CDR3 extends over 12 amino acids. V gave up 2 bases and J gave up 4 bases, with 5 bases separating them. The CDR3 is CASSERGTEAFF. The covered CDR3 bases are TGTGCCAGCAGTGAAAGGGGCACTGAA.

On this clone: Coverage ceases 3 residues before the CDR3 finishes, and the germline J gene fills in the end. The chain has TRBV5-1 and TRBJ2-6; 7 bases match TRBD1. Germline loops: CDR1 SGHRS, CDR2 YFSETQ. CDR3 length equals 16 residues. V shed 0 bases and J 1 base; nucleotides not matched to a gene: 1. The chain's CDR3 is CASSLEQGSGANVLTF. The CDR3 bases that were read are TGCGCCAGCAGCTTGGAACAGGGGTCTGGGGCCAACGTC.

In regard to this clone: Read data end 3 residues before the CDR3 end; the end is taken from the germline J gene. V usage is TRBV5-8 and J usage is TRBJ1-5; 10 bases match TRBD1. The CDR3 is 15 residues long. Trimming cost V 3 bases and J 7 bases; bases outside gene matches: 7. Germline V gives CDR1 SGHTS, CDR2 YDEGEE. CDR3 bases read: TGTGCCAGCAGCTGGGACAGGGGTCCCGTACAGCCC. Translated, it gives CASSWDRGPVQP. The whole CDR3 reads CASSWDRGPVQPQHF.

Of note for this clone: Read coverage stops 3 residues before the CDR3 terminus; the germline J gene supplies the remainder. The chain has TRBV9 and TRBJ2-6, with 7 bases identical to TRBD1. Germline V gene data show CDR1 as SGDLS and CDR2 as YYNGEE. V lost 4 bases, J lost 0 bases, and 7 bases stayed unmatched. CDR3 length: 17 residues. CDR3 DNA, as far as it was read: TGTGCCAGCAGCCCTCCGGGACAGCTCTCTGGGGCCAACGTC. Translated: CASSPPGQLSGANV. The entire CDR3 protein reads CASSPPGQLSGANVLTF.

With respect to this clone: The sequence runs out 3 residues before the end of the CDR3; the remainder is reconstructed from the germline J gene. V gene TRBV5-4 combines with J gene TRBJ2-1, with D maybe TRBD1 (6 bases). The germline CDR1 and CDR2 sequences are SGHNT and YYREEE (reference sequence). V was clipped by 4 bases and J by 3 bases, with 11 bases between them. The CDR3 spans 14 residues. CDR3 loop: CASSDGTLYNEQFF. CDR3 DNA (partial): TGTGCCAGCAGCGACGGGACACTCTACAATGAG.

As concerns this clone: The DNA ends 3 residues before the CDR3 does, and the rest of the CDR3 is filled in from the germline J gene. This chain uses TRBV4-1 with TRBJ2-2; D unclear. This CDR3 spans 13 amino acids. The germline CDR1 and CDR2 sequences are MGHRA and YSYEKL. V was trimmed by 1 base and J by 4 bases, leaving 4 bases between them. Partial CDR3 DNA: TGCGCCAGCAGCCAAGTAGTCACCGGGGAG. As protein: CASSQVVTGE. The full CDR3 protein reads CASSQVVTGELFF.

About this clone: Sequencing ends 3 residues short of the CDR3 end; the germline J gene provides the rest. The chain has TRBV7-2 and TRBJ1-1; possibly TRBD1 for D (6 bases). Germline V gene sequence: CDR1 SGHTA, CDR2 FQGNSA. The CDR3 is made up of 17 amino acids. The part of the CDR3 DNA that was read is TGTGCAAGTCGCTTAGCTCGCAGGGGCCGAACGAGCACTGAA. Translated, it gives CASRLARRGRTSTE. The whole CDR3 reads CASRLARRGRTSTEAFF.

This CDR3 reads CASSPPGGPNTEAFF. The part of the CDR3 DNA that was read is TGTGCCAGCAGCCCCCCGGGGGGACCGAACACTGAA. The chain links TRBV5-6 to TRBJ1-1, with D perhaps matching TRBD1 (5 bases). The sequence runs out 3 residues before the end of the CDR3; the remainder is reconstructed from the germline J gene. V was shortened by 4 bases and J by 1 base, with 14 bases between the two germline ends. Germline lookup yields CDR1 SGHDT and CDR2 YYEEEE. This CDR3 contains 15 residues. Based on the CDR3 plus reference TRBV5-6 and TRBJ1-1, the full variable domain is DAGVTQSPTHLIKTRGQQVTLRCSPKSGHDTVSWYQQALGQGPQFIFQYYEEEERQRGNFPDRFSGHQFPNYSSELNVNALLLGDSALYLCASSPPGGPNTEAFFGQGTRLTVV.

About this clone: Read coverage stops 3 residues before the CDR3 terminus; the germline J gene supplies the remainder. The rearrangement uses TRBV7-2 and TRBJ2-5, with TRBD2 matching over 10 bases. The V and J ends lost 5 bases and 4 bases, in that order; junction bases with no gene match: 4. The CDR3 extends over 14 amino acids. Germline V CDR1 and CDR2: SGHTA, FQGNSA. The part of the CDR3 DNA that was read is TGTGCCAGCAGCCCTAGCGGGAGAGTAGAGACC. Its translation: CASSPSGRVET. The full CDR3 protein is CASSPSGRVETQYF.

Comments on this clone: The read comes to an end 3 residues before the CDR3 does, leaving the germline J gene to fill in the end. This chain connects TRBV20-1 to TRBJ2-5; a possible D gene is TRBD1 (5 bases). The germline V gene encodes CDR1 DFQATT and CDR2 SNEGSKA (reference sequence). V lost 7 bases and J lost 5, with 14 bases in between. The CDR3 has 12 residues. The chain's CDR3 is CSGLAGKETQYF. CDR3 bases read: TGCAGTGGGTTGGCAGGGAAGGAGACC.

To note about this clone: The CDR3 end falls 3 residues outside the read, so it is completed with the germline J gene. The chain couples TRBV20-1 to TRBJ1-1; no reliable D call. The CDR3 extends over 10 amino acids. V lost 4 bases to trimming and J lost 3 bases, with 3 bases between them. CDR1 and CDR2 from the germline V gene are DFQATT and SNEGSKA (reference sequence). CDR3 bases read: TGCAGTGCTACGGACACTGAA. This codes for CSATDTE. The complete CDR3 reads CSATDTEAFF.

Its frequency marks this clone as medium-sized. The read halts 3 residues ahead of the CDR3 end, with the missing end drawn from the germline J gene. The chain couples TRBV20-1 to TRBJ2-7, with D possibly being TRBD1 (6 bases). The CDR3 extends over 11 amino acids. V lost 5 bases and J 4 bases, leaving 9 bases between the germline ends. CDR1 and CDR2 from the germline V gene are DFQATT and SNEGSKA (reference sequence). CDR3 protein: CSAFTGYEQYF. The CDR3 DNA, read in part, is TGCAGTGCTTTCACAGGGTACGAG.

Details on this clone: Read coverage stops 3 residues before the CDR3 terminus; the germline J gene supplies the remainder. J is TRBJ2-7 and V is TRBV20-1; a possible D gene is TRBD1 (5 bases). The CDR3 is 12 amino acids. Germline-derived CDR1 and CDR2 are DFQATT and SNEGSKA (reference sequence). V was clipped by 8 bases and J by 1 base, with 12 bases between them. Incomplete CDR3 DNA: TGCAGTACGTCCAGGGAATCCTACGAG. Protein: CSTSRESYE. The entire CDR3 reads CSTSRESYEQYF.

On this clone: The read halts 3 residues ahead of the CDR3 end, with the missing end drawn from the germline J gene. The rearrangement links TRBV2 to TRBJ2-4, with TRBD1 as a possible D gene (6 bases). V was pared by 6 bases and J by 2 bases, with 11 bases between. Germline loops: CDR1 SNHLY, CDR2 FYNNEI. CDR3 length equals 14 residues. The CDR3 bases that were read are TGTGCCAGCAGGAACAGGGTGACCAAAAACATT. As protein: CASRNRVTKNI. Given in full, the CDR3 is CASRNRVTKNIQYF.

For this clone: Sequencing ends 3 residues short of the CDR3 end; the germline J gene provides the rest. V is TRBV12-3 or TRBV12-4 and J is TRBJ2-1; D may be TRBD2 (5 bases). Trimming took 5 bases from V and 6 from J, leaving 11 bases between them. CDR3 size: 13 residues. The CDR3 spells CASSTGVRNEQFF. The part of the CDR3 DNA that was read is TGTGCCAGCAGTACCGGGGTACGCAATGAG.

CDR3 DNA, as far as it was read: TGTGCCAGCAGTTTTTGGGGCGCGACC. It yields the protein CASSFWGAT. The full CDR3 protein reads CASSFWGATQYF. The V gene is TRBV12-3 or TRBV12-4, the J gene TRBJ2-5; D might be TRBD1 (5 bases). The read comes to an end 3 residues before the CDR3 does, leaving the germline J gene to fill in the end. The CDR3 is made up of 12 amino acids. The V end was cut by 3 bases, the J end by 7 bases, with 9 bases between.

Notes on this clone: The CDR3 end is not reached by the read, which stops 3 residues before it; the germline J gene fills it in. The rearrangement uses TRBV5-1 and TRBJ1-3, with 9 bases lining up with TRBD1. The V gene's germline CDR1 is SGHRS and CDR2 YFSETQ. The junction had 6 bases not matched to a gene; V was cut back by 4 bases and J by 4 bases. This CDR3 spans 15 amino acids. CDR3 loop: CASSREQGAGNTIYF. CDR3 bases read: TGCGCCAGCAGCAGAGAACAGGGGGCGGGAAACACC.

With regard to this clone: The read ends 3 residues before the CDR3 terminus; that terminus is restored from the germline J gene. The chain has TRBV19 and TRBJ2-2, with 9 bases fitting TRBD1. Germline CDR1 LNHDA, CDR2 SQIVND (reference sequence). The CDR3 has 14 residues. After removal of 6 bases from V and 6 bases from J, the junction contained 5 bases not matched to a gene. This CDR3 is CASRGTGIAGELFF. CDR3 DNA, as far as it was read: TGTGCCAGTAGGGGGACAGGGATCGCCGGGGAG.

As for this clone: The sequenced fragment ends 3 residues before the CDR3 boundary, so the rest is inferred from the germline J gene. The V gene is TRBV20-1, the J gene TRBJ2-3; no clear D gene. This CDR3 is built from 15 residues. The germline V gene encodes CDR1 DFQATT and CDR2 SNEGSKA (reference sequence). With 4 bases removed from V and 6 bases from J, the gap between germline ends came to 20 bases. CDR3: CSATTPSERSDTQYF. The sequenced CDR3 bases are TGCAGTGCTACCACACCATCCGAAAGGTCGGATACG.

The CDR3 DNA, read in part, is TGTGCCAGCAGTTTAAGGGACAGGGGGCTTGGCAATTCACCC. Protein: CASSLRDRGLGNSP. The whole CDR3 reads CASSLRDRGLGNSPLHF. The chain has TRBV27 and TRBJ1-6, with 12 bases that match TRBD1. The read is 3 residues too short to cover the CDR3 end, so that end is filled in from the germline J gene. J lost 7 bases, V lost 2 bases, and 6 bases had no gene match. The CDR3 contains 17 residues. The germline gives CDR1 MNHEY, CDR2 SMNVEV (reference sequence).

Note on this clone: With the read ending 3 residues before the CDR3 end, the germline J gene is used to fill in that end. The chain combines TRBV19 with TRBJ2-7, with 10 bases fitting TRBD1. Germline loops: CDR1 LNHDA, CDR2 SQIVND (reference sequence). Germline trimming cut 4 bases from V and 5 bases from J; bases unmatched to any gene: 8. CDR3 size: 15 residues. The CDR3 loop is CASSRPGQGMNEQYF. The sequenced part of the CDR3 DNA is TGTGCCAGTAGTAGGCCGGGACAGGGGATGAACGAG.

As to this clone: The read falls 3 residues short of the CDR3 end, and the missing part is taken from the germline J gene. This chain joins TRBV7-9 and TRBJ2-2, with 11 bases lining up with TRBD1. Per germline, CDR1 SEHNR and CDR2 FQNEAQ (reference sequence). The length of the CDR3 is 15 residues. V dropped 5 bases and J dropped 4; count of bases not matched to a gene: 3. The CDR3 DNA, read in part, is TGTGCCAGCAGCGGACAGGGGGCGCTCACCGGGGAG. Translation gives CASSGQGALTGE. Given in full, the CDR3 is CASSGQGALTGELFF.